This T cell receptor beta chain was identified during a study of identical twins. Healthy Caucasians made up all donors. This clonotype appeared a few times. In TCRdb, the 5' RACE reads were re-called with MiXCR into one record per CDR3 protein. This table has 570,000 or so distinct CDR3 sequences, over 8.5% appearing once. This same sample was also taken into another study, of yellow fever vaccine responses in identical twins.

Sequenced sample: PBMCs. The TCR sequence derives from a woman aged 18-29 years in good health.

The DNA for the CDR3 is TGTGCCAGCAGCCTCGCACCGGGACTAGCGTGGTACGAGCAGTACTTC. It translates to CASSLAPGLAWYEQYF. V usage is TRBV3-1 and J usage is TRBJ2-7, with 10 bases matching TRBD2. V shed 4 bases and J 4 bases; nucleotides not matched to a gene: 10. The germline V gene encodes CDR1 LGHDT and CDR2 YNNKEL (reference sequence). The CDR3 is made up of 16 amino acids.